These 18 T cell receptor beta chains originate from one sample sequenced in a study of T-cell reconstitution after alpha-beta-depleted transplantation in children. Unique molecular identifiers were incorporated into the prepared TCRbeta library. In TCRdb, the PCR reads were re-called with MiXCR into one record per CDR3 protein. The sample lists 500,000 to 650,000 distinct CDR3 sequences, 10% to 12% seen once, with about 15% in the top ten. Sequencing was performed on PBMCs, mostly from graft donor cells, taken 180 days after TCRalphabeta/CD19-depleted stem cell transplant. The receptor source for this set is a female patient aged 2-9 years who had a stem cell transplant for aplastic anemia, so the T cells may come from the graft donor.

This clonotype came up many times. The chain links TRBV28 to TRBJ2-7, with 8 bases that match TRBD2. The CDR3 runs to 14 residues. The V segment lost 3 bases and the J segment 3 bases; nucleotides outside the gene matches: 4. CDR1 is MDHEN and CDR2 is SYDVKM in the germline V gene. The CDR3 sequence: CASSFAGGRYEQYV. The CDR3 bases are TGTGCCAGCAGTTTTGCGGGAGGCCGCTACGAGCAGTACGTC.

This clonotype was observed a handful of times. This rearrangement joins TRBV5-1 to TRBJ2-7; D unclear. The CDR3 extends over 14 amino acids. Trimming took 0 bases from V and 3 from J, leaving 10 bases between them. CDR1 and CDR2 from the germline V gene are SGHRS and YFSETQ. This CDR3 reads CASSLGGTGYEQYF. The CDR3 DNA follows: TGCGCCAGCAGCTTGGGCGGCACCGGCTACGAGCAGTACTTC.

This clonotype was observed a handful of times. The CDR3 DNA reads TGTGCCAGCGCTACAGATTTTTACGAGCAGTACGTC. Its protein product is CASATDFYEQYV. The chain employs TRBV2 and TRBJ2-7; D is uncertain. Germline V gives CDR1 SNHLY, CDR2 FYNNEI. V lost 8 bases to trimming and J lost 4 bases, with 12 bases between them. The CDR3 has 12 amino acids.

This clonotype was found a few times. Its ends do not fully match the called genes, so a read error is possible. The chain uses TRBV20-1 and TRBJ2-1; 14 nucleotides agree with TRBD2. Germline V gene data show CDR1 as DFQATT and CDR2 as SNEGSKA (reference sequence). This CDR3 has 14 residues. CDR3 nucleotides: TGCGGTGCTAGGGGACTAGCGGGAGTGATTGAGCAGTTCTTC. It translates to CGARGLAGVIEQFF.

There are a few counts of this clonotype. The chain uses TRBV20-1 and TRBJ2-1; TRBD1 is a possible D gene (5 bases). Trimming pared 3 bases from V and 8 bases from J, leaving 8 bases between. The CDR3 sequence is 11 residues long. The V gene's germline CDR1 is DFQATT and CDR2 SNEGSKA (reference sequence). The CDR3 reads CSASPRDEQFF. CDR3 coding DNA: TGCAGTGCTAGCCCCAGGGATGAGCAGTTCTTC.

This clonotype was found a few times. The chain employs TRBV24-1 and TRBJ2-1; D possibly corresponds to TRBD2 (5 bases). The CDR3 loop spans 11 amino acids. Trimming took off 9 bases at V and 3 bases at J, with 5 bases between the two ends. Germline V CDR1 and CDR2: KGHDR, SFDVKD. As DNA, the CDR3 is TGTGCCACCCGGGGCTACAATGAGCAGTTCTTC. This sequence encodes CATRGYNEQFF.

The chain is built from TRBV24-1 and TRBJ1-1, with unresolved D. V lost 5 bases and J lost 0, with 6 bases in between. CDR3 length: 13 residues. The germline V gene encodes CDR1 KGHDR and CDR2 SFDVKD. CDR3 DNA sequence: TGTGCCACCAGTGGGGCAGTGAACACTGAAGCTTTCTTT. Protein product: CATSGAVNTEAFF.

This sequence joins TRBV11-2 and TRBJ2-3; 7 positions agree with TRBD2. This CDR3 has 14 residues. The J segment lost 6 bases and the V segment lost 5 bases, leaving 8 bases of the junction unmatched. The germline V gene has CDR1 SGHAT and CDR2 FQNNGV. CDR3 sequence (DNA): TGTGCCAGCAGCACCCAGACTAGCATCGATACGCAGTATTTT. It is translated as CASSTQTSIDTQYF. The full variable domain, in which reference TRBV11-2 and TRBJ2-3 provide the parts outside the CDR3, is EAGVAQSPRYKIIEKRQSVAFWCNPISGHATLYWYQQILGQGPKLLIQFQNNGVVDDSQLPKDRFSAERLKGVDSTLKIQPAKLEDSAVYLCASSTQTSIDTQYFGPGTRLTVL.

The V and J genes are TRBV29-1 and TRBJ2-1; 14 bases map to TRBD2. Germline lookup yields CDR1 SQVTM and CDR2 ANQGSEA. Trimming took 6 bases from V and 4 from J; bases not matched to a gene: 8. The CDR3 has 16 amino acids. CDR3 in DNA: TGCAGCGTCCACGCTCGGACTAGCGGGAGGTACAATGAGCAGTTCTTC. Its translation: CSVHARTSGRYNEQFF.

This clonotype was seen at least ten times. The chain joins TRBV29-1 to TRBJ2-1, with 11 bases that match TRBD2. CDR1 is SQVTM, CDR2 ANQGSEA, per germline. With V trimmed by 3 bases and J by 4 bases, 5 bases remained unmatched. The CDR3 is 15 residues long. The CDR3 DNA reads TGCAGCGTTGAGCTAGCGGGAGGAGGATACAATGAGCAGTTCTTC. Its protein is CSVELAGGGYNEQFF.

This clonotype has just a few counts. The rearrangement uses TRBV4-2 and TRBJ2-7, with D perhaps TRBD1 or TRBD2 (5 bases each). The CDR3 sequence is 17 residues long. V was shortened by 3 bases and J by 0 bases, with 18 bases between the two germline ends. Germline V CDR1 and CDR2: LGHNA, YNFKEQ. As DNA, the CDR3 is TGTGCCAGCAGCCATTCAACCGGGACCCTCTTCTCCTACGAGCAGTACTTC. It yields the protein CASSHSTGTLFSYEQYF.

The chain has TRBV27 and TRBJ1-5; tentatively, D is TRBD1 (5 bases). Germline CDR1 MNHEY, CDR2 SMNVEV (reference sequence). V shed 5 bases and J shed 7 bases, with 15 bases lying between them. The CDR3 sequence is 14 residues long. The CDR3, as DNA: TGTGCCAGCAGTCTAACAGGACTCTGGCAGCCCCAGCATTTT. Its translation is CASSLTGLWQPQHF.

This clonotype has a count of ten or more. The CDR3 sequence is CATLRGEGNQPQHF. As DNA, the CDR3 is TGTGCCACCCTAAGGGGGGAGGGCAATCAGCCCCAGCATTTT. This chain connects TRBV6-1 to TRBJ1-5; D possibly corresponds to TRBD1 (6 bases). The V gene's germline CDR1 is MNHNS and CDR2 SASEGT. This CDR3 is 14 amino acids long. V lost 10 bases and J 2 bases, leaving 15 bases between the germline ends.

The chain combines TRBV7-9 with TRBJ2-2; D not resolved. Trimming stripped 1 base from V and 2 bases from J, with 8 bases between. Germline V CDR1 and CDR2: SEHNR, FQNEAQ (reference sequence). The length of the CDR3 is 15 residues. The CDR3, as DNA: TGTGCCAGCAGCTTAGTGTACTCAAACACCGGGGAGCTGTTTTTT. Translated: CASSLVYSNTGELFF.

This clonotype has only a few counts. The V call is TRBV6-2 or TRBV6-3, the J call TRBJ2-2; D ambiguous. This CDR3 is built from 14 residues. V dropped 7 bases and J dropped 2 bases, with 11 bases sitting between them. In germline, CDR1 is MNHEY, CDR2 SVGEGT. The CDR3 is CASKYLLNTGELFF. DNA of the CDR3: TGTGCCAGCAAGTATCTCCTAAACACCGGGGAGCTGTTTTTT.

This clonotype has a handful of counts. The chain joins TRBV11-3 to TRBJ2-1; 10 positions match TRBD2. The ends lost 5 bases at V and 4 bases at J; junction bases unmatched: 11. Per the germline V gene, CDR1 is SGHNT and CDR2 is YENEEA. The CDR3 sequence is 17 residues long. The CDR3 nucleotides are TGTGCCAGCAGCGGGCCTTTAGCGGGAGGTAGTTACAATGAGCAGTTCTTC. Residues: CASSGPLAGGSYNEQFF.

This clonotype was counted only a few times. This sequence joins TRBV6-1 and TRBJ2-7; 8 bases map to TRBD2. CDR1 and CDR2 (germline): MNHNS, SASEGT. The CDR3 runs 15 residues. V gave up 6 bases and J gave up 6 bases; unmatched junction bases: 13. DNA of the CDR3: TGTGCCAGCAGGCTGGGACTAGTCAATTCTGGCGAGCAGTACTTC. Protein product: CASRLGLVNSGEQYF.

Only a few counts were recorded for this clonotype. V usage is TRBV7-8 and J usage is TRBJ2-7; TRBD1 matches 10 bases. Per germline, CDR1 SGHVS and CDR2 FQNEAQ. With 2 bases clipped from V and 5 bases from J, the junction kept 12 bases outside the gene matches. CDR3 length: 17 amino acids. CDR3 in amino acids: CASSLLERGDRGHEQYV. CDR3 sequence (DNA): TGTGCCAGCAGCTTACTTGAAAGGGGGGACAGGGGCCACGAGCAGTACGTC.